This TCR beta chain was found in a study of regulatory T cells in long-lasting Graves disease. On this clonotype: Since a much larger clone is just one base distant, this may be a read error. Without the conserved terminal phenylalanine or tryptophan, this CDR3 likely stems from a read error.

Time point reported: newly diagnosed GD, antithyroid drugs for less than 3 months. After RNA was extracted from PBMCs, the TCR library was made from it. CDR3-region Arm-PCR and iRepertoire HTBI primers produced the TCR beta libraries. In TCRdb, the multiplex PCR reads were re-called with MiXCR into one record per CDR3 protein. The sample holds approximately 270,000 distinct CDR3 sequences, 18% seen once. These data are also associated with another study on T cells in Graves' hyperthyroidism and ophthalmopathy.

The clonotype comes from a woman aged 30 to 39 with Graves disease. The material sequenced was peripheral blood mononuclear cells (PBMCs), taken at new diagnosis, from a patient treated with antithyroid drugs.

The CDR3 bases are TGTGCCATCAGTGACATTACCAGGGGAGACACTGTTGAAGCTTTCTTG. Residues: CAISDITRGDTVEAFL. This chain uses TRBV10-3 with TRBJ1-1; D may be TRBD1 (6 bases). Germline assignment: CDR1 ENHRY and CDR2 SYGVKD. The V and J ends lost 3 bases and 7 bases respectively, with 21 bases between them. This CDR3 has 16 residues.